This passage covers 3 T cell receptor beta chains from one sample sequenced in a study of blood T cell repertoires in COVID-19 (dated by TCRdb to 2020 to 2021). Libraries were constructed by the immunoSEQ multiplex PCR assay. The table was pulled from immuneACCESS by TCRdb, which kept in-frame rearrangements only. Such tables lose some clones; where checked, under half of the loss comes from unresolved V genes, and the rest has no known cause. A total of about 99,000 clones appear in this sample, approximately 88% of them only once. 12% of the sample lies in the top ten. What was sequenced was peripheral blood. The receptor set was obtained from a human donor in a cohort sampled during active COVID-19.

The V gene is TRBV28, the J gene TRBJ2-7; maybe TRBD1 (6 bases). V lost 9 bases and J lost 1, with 16 bases in between. Germline loops: CDR1 MDHEN, CDR2 SYDVKM. The CDR3 covers 14 residues. In nucleotides, the CDR3 is TGTGCCAGTCGGGCCCAACAGGGATCCTACGAGCAGTACTTC. Its protein product is CASRAQQGSYEQYF.

The genes are TRBV6-1 and TRBJ2-3, with D perhaps matching TRBD2 (6 bases). Trimming stripped 1 base from V and 0 bases from J, with 29 bases between. Germline V gene data show CDR1 as MNHNS and CDR2 as SASEGT. The CDR3 totals 22 residues. The CDR3 region has the DNA TGTGCCAGCAGTGAAGGGGTTGGGTGGATACGGGCGGGGCGAACTAGCACAGATACGCAGTATTTT. Translation gives CASSEGVGWIRAGRTSTDTQYF.

This clone was found once. This sequence joins TRBV7-3 and TRBJ1-3, with D possibly being TRBD1 (6 bases). There are 16 residues in the CDR3. V lost 1 base and J 2 bases, leaving 12 bases between the germline ends. Germline V gene data show CDR1 as SGHTA and CDR2 as FQGTGA. CDR3 coding DNA: TGTGCCAGCAGCTTAATAGGGGACAACCCTGGAAACACCATATATTTT. Its translation: CASSLIGDNPGNTIYF.